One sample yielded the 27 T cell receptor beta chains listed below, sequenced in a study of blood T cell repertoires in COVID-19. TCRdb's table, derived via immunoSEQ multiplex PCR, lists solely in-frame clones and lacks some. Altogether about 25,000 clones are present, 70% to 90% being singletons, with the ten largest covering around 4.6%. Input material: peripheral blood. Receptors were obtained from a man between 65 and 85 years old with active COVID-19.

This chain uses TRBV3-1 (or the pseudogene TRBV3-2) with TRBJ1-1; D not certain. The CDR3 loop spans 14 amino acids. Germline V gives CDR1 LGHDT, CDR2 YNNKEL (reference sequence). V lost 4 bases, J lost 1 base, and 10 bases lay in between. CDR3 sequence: CASSPYSQNTEAFF. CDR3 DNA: TGTGCCAGCAGCCCTTACAGCCAGAACACTGAAGCTTTCTTT.

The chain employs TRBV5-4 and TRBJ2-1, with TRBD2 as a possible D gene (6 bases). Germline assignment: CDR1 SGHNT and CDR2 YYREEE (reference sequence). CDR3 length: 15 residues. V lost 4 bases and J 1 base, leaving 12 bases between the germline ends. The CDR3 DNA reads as TGTGCCAGCAGCGCCCGCCGGGAGTCCTACAATGAGCAGTTCTTC. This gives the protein CASSARRESYNEQFF.

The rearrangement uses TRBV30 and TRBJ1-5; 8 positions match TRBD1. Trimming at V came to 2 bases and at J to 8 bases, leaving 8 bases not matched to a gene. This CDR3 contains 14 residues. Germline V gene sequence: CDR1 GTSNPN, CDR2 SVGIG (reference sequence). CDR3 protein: CAWSRTGGMEPQHF. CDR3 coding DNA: TGTGCCTGGAGTAGAACAGGGGGTATGGAGCCCCAGCATTTT.

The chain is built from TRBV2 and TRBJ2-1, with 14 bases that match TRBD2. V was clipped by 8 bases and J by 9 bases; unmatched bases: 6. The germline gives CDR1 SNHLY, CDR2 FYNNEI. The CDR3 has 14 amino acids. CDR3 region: CASRLAGGLREQFF. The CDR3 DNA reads TGTGCCAGCCGACTAGCGGGGGGGCTTCGTGAGCAGTTCTTC. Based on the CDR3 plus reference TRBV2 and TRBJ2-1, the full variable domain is EPEVTQTPSHQVTQMGQEVILRCVPISNHLYFYWYRQILGQKVEFLVSFYNNEISEKSEIFDDQFSVERPDGSNFTLKIRSTKLEDSAMYFCASRLAGGLREQFFGPGTRLTVL.

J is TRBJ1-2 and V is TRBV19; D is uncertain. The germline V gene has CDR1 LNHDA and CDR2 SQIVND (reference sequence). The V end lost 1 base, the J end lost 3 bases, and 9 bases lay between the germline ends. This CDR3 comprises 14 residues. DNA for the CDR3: TGTGCCAGTAGTATAGGACTAGGAGACTATGGCTACACCTTC. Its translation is CASSIGLGDYGYTF. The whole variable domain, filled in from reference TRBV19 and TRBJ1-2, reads DGGITQSPKYLFRKEGQNVTLSCEQNLNHDAMYWYRQDPGQGLRLIYYSQIVNDFQKGDIAEGYSVSREKKESFPLTVTSAQKNPTAFYLCASSIGLGDYGYTFGSGTRLTVV.

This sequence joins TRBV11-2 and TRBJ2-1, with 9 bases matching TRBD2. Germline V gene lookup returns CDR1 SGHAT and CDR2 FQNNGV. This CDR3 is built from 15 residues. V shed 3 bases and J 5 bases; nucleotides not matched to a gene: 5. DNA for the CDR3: TGTGCCAGCAGCTTGCAGCGGGGGGTTCACAATGAGCAGTTCTTC. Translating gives CASSLQRGVHNEQFF.

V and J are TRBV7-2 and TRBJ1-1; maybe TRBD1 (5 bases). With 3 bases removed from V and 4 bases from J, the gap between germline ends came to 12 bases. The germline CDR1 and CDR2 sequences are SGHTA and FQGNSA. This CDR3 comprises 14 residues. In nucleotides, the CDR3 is TGTGCCAGCAGCTTCCCAGGGATGGGCACTGAAGCTTTCTTT. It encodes CASSFPGMGTEAFF.

CDR3 nucleotide sequence: TGTGCCAGCAGCCCCCGGGACAGGGGGTCTTACAATGAGCAGTTCTTC. Amino acids: CASSPRDRGSYNEQFF. The rearrangement uses TRBV11-2 and TRBJ2-1, with 11 nucleotides matching TRBD1. CDR3 length equals 16 residues. CDR1 SGHAT and CDR2 FQNNGV come from the germline V gene. The trim removed 5 bases at V and 4 bases at J, leaving 7 bases unmatched.

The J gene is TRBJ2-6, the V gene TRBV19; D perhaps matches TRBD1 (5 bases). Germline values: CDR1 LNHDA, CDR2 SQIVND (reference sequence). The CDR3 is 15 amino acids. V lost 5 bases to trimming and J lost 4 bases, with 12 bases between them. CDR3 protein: CASSWGGRGANVLTF. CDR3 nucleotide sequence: TGTGCCAGTAGTTGGGGCGGACGGGGGGCCAACGTCCTGACTTTC.

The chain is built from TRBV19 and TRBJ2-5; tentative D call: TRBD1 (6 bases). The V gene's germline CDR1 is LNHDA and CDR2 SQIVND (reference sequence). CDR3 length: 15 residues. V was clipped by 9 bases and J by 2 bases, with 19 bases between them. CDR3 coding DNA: TGTGCCAGCGCTCCAGGACAGATGCATCAAGAGACCCAGTACTTC. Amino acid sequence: CASAPGQMHQETQYF.

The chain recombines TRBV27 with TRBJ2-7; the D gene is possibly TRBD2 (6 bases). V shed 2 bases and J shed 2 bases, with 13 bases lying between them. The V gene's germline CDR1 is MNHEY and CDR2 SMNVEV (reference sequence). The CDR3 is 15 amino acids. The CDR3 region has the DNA TGTGCCAGCAGTTTAAGAGAGCGGGTAACCTACGAGCAGTACTTC. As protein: CASSLRERVTYEQYF.

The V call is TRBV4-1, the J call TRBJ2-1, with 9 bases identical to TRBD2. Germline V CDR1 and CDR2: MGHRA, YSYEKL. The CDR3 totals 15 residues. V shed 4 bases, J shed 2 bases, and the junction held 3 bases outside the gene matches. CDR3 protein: CASSPREGAYNEQFF. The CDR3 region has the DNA TGCGCCAGCAGCCCGCGGGAGGGAGCCTACAATGAGCAGTTCTTC.

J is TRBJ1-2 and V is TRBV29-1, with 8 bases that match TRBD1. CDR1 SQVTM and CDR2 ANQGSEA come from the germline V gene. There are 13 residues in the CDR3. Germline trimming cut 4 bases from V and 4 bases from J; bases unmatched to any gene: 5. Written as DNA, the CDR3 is TGCAGCGTTGTGACAGGGGAGATCTATGGCTACACCTTC. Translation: CSVVTGEIYGYTF.

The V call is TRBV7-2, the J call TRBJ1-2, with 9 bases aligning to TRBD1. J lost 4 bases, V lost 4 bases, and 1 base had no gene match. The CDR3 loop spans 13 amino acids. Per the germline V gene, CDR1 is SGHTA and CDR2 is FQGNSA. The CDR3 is CASSSGQGYGYTF. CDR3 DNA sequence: TGTGCCAGCAGCTCGGGACAGGGCTATGGCTACACCTTC. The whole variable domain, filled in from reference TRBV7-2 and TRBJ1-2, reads GAGVSQSPSNKVTEKGKDVELRCDPISGHTALYWYRQSLGQGLEFLIYFQGNSAPDKSGLPSDRFSAERTGGSVSTLTIQRTQQEDSAVYLCASSSGQGYGYTFGSGTRLTVV.

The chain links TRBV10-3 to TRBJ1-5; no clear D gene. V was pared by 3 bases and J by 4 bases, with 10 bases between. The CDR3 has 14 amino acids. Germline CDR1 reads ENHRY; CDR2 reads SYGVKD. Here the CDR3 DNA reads TGTGCCATCAGTGAAGTCAGTATGAATCAGCCCCAGCATTTT. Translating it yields CAISEVSMNQPQHF.

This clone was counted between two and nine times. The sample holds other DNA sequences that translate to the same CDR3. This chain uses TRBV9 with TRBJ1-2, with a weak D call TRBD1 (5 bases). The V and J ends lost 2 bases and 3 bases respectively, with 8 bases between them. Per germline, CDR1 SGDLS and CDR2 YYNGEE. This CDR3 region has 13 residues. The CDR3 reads CASSVGGDYGYTF. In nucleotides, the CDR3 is TGTGCCAGCAGCGTCGGGGGAGACTATGGCTACACCTTC. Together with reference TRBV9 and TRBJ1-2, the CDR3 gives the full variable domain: DSGVTQTPKHLITATGQRVTLRCSPRSGDLSVYWYQQSLDQGLQFLIQYYNGEERAKGNILERFSAQQFPDLHSELNLSSLELGDSALYFCASSVGGDYGYTFGSGTRLTVV.

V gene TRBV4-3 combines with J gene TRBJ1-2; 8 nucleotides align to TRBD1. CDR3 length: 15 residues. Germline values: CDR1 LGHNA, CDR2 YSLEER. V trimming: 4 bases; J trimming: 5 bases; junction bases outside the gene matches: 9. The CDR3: CASSLQGDDGYGYTF. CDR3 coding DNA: TGCGCCAGCAGCCTACAGGGGGATGACGGGTATGGCTACACCTTC.

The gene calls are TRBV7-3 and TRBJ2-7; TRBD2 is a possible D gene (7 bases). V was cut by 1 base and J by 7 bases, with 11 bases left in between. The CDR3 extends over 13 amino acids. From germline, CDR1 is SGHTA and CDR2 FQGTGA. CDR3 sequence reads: CASSLSGGAEQYF. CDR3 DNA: TGTGCCAGCAGCTTAAGTGGGGGGGCGGAGCAGTACTTC.

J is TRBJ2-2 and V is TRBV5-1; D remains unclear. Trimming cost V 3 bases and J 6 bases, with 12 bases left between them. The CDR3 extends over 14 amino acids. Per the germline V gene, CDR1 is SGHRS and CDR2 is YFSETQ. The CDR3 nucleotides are TGCGCCAGCAGCTCCCAGGTAGGATCCGGGGAGCTGTTTTTT. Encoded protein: CASSSQVGSGELFF.

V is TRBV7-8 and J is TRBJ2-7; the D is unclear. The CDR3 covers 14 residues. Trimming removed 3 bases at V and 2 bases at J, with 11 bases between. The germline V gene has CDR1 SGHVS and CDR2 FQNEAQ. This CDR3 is CASSFGGVAYEQYF. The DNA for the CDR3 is TGTGCCAGCAGCTTCGGCGGAGTGGCCTACGAGCAGTACTTC. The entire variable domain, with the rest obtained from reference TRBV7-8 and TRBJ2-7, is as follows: GAGVSQSPRYKVAKRGQDVALRCDPISGHVSLFWYQQALGQGPEFLTYFQNEAQLDKSGLPSDRFFAERPEGSVSTLKIQRTQQEDSAVYLCASSFGGVAYEQYFGPGTRLTVT.

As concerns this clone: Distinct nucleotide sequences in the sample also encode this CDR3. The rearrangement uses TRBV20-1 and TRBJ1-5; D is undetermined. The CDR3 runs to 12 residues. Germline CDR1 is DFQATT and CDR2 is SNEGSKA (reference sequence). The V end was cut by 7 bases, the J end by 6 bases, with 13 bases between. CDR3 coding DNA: TGCAGTGTTAGTGGCCCGGGTCAGCCCCAGCATTTT. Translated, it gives CSVSGPGQPQHF.

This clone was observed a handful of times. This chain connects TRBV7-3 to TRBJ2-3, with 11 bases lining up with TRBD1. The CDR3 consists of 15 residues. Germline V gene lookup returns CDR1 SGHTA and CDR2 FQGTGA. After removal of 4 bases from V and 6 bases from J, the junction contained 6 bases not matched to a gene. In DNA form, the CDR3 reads TGTGCCAGCAGCTGGGGACAGGGGGAGGGGGATACGCAGTATTTT. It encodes CASSWGQGEGDTQYF.

CDR3 nucleotides: TGTGCCATCAGTGATCAGGGGGCCAGCAATCAGCCCCAGCATTTT. It encodes CAISDQGASNQPQHF. The chain is built from TRBV10-3 and TRBJ1-5; 8 bases match TRBD1. From germline, CDR1 is ENHRY and CDR2 SYGVKD. The CDR3 spans 15 residues. V shed 3 bases, J shed 1 base, and the junction held 2 bases outside the gene matches.

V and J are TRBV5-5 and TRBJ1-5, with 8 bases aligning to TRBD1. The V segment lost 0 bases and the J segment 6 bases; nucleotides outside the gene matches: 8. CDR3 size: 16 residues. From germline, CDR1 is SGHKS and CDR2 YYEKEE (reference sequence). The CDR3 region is CASSLAGGQVSQPQHF. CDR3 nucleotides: TGTGCCAGCAGCTTGGCCGGGGGACAGGTCAGTCAGCCCCAGCATTTT.

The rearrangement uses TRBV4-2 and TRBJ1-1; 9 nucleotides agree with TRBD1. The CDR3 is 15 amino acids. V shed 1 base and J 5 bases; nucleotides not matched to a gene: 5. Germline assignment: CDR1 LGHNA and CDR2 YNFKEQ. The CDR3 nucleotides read TGTGCCAGCAGCCAAGGACAGGGGGGAGGAACTGAAGCTTTCTTT. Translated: CASSQGQGGGTEAFF.

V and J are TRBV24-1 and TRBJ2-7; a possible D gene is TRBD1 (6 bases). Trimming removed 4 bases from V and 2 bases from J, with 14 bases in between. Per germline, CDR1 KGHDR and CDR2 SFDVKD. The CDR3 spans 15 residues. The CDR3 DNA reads TGTGCCACCAGTGACTCCGGGACACCGACCTACGAGCAGTACTTC. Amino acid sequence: CATSDSGTPTYEQYF.

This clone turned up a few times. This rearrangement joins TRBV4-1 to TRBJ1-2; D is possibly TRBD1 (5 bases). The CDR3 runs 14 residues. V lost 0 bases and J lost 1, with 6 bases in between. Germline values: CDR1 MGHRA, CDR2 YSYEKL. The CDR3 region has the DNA TGCGCCAGCAGCCAAGAAAGGGGTAACTATGGCTACACCTTC. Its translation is CASSQERGNYGYTF.